A selection of T cell receptor beta chains follows, all from one sample in a study of cytomegalovirus exposure and HLA in healthy donors. Using immunoSEQ multiplex PCR, the repertoire was profiled, and TCRdb retains in-frame clones only, with some absent. The table lists about 200,000 clones, 12% of them singletons. Sequenced sample: PBMCs. The source is a man in his fifties in good health and CMV-seropositive. Both conserved end residues are part of each CDR3. The D gene is left open where the match is weak. A row's size may be missing; if present it is once, few, many or a size class.

D gene | J gene | clone size | V gene | CDR3 protein | CDR3 DNA
. | TRBJ1-2 | . | TRBV5-6 | CASSPTPSGGYTF | TGTGCCAGCAGCCCTACCCCTAGTGGTGGCTACACCTTC
TRBD1 | TRBJ2-1 | . | TRBV19 | CASSPGGASSYNEQFF | TGTGCCAGTAGCCCAGGGGGAGCCAGCTCCTACAATGAGCAGTTCTTC
TRBD1 | TRBJ1-4 | . | TRBV28 | CASSSDRAPEKLFF | TGTGCCAGCAGTTCGGACAGGGCGCCTGAAAAACTGTTTTTT
TRBD2 | TRBJ2-1 | . | TRBV7-9 | CASSSIGTSGIYNEQFF | TGTGCCAGCAGCTCGATTGGGACTAGCGGAATCTACAATGAGCAGTTCTTC
TRBD1 | TRBJ1-3 | . | TRBV28 | CASSSPRDRTSSGNTIYF | TGTGCCAGCAGTTCCCCGAGGGACAGGACGAGCTCTGGAAACACCATATATTTT
TRBD2 | TRBJ2-1 | . | TRBV6-6 | CASRRLAGGRTQEQFF | TGTGCCAGCAGGCGGCTAGCGGGGGGGCGGACGCAGGAGCAGTTCTTC
TRBD2 | TRBJ2-7 | . | TRBV6-5 | CASSYGGLAGTYEQYF | TGTGCCAGCAGTTACGGCGGTCTAGCGGGGACCTACGAGCAGTACTTC
TRBD1 | TRBJ1-6 | few | TRBV5-4 | CASSLGTGSNSPLHF | TGTGCCAGCAGCCTCGGGACAGGGAGCAATTCACCCCTCCACTTT
TRBD1 | TRBJ1-3 | few | TRBV7-2 | CASSSFITGGGSSGNTIYF | TGTGCCAGCAGCTCATTTATTACAGGGGGAGGGAGCTCTGGAAACACCATATATTTT
TRBD1 | TRBJ1-4 | few | TRBV11-2 | CASRRQGTNEKLFF | TGTGCCAGCAGGCGACAGGGCACTAATGAAAAACTGTTTTTT
. | TRBJ2-2 | . | TRBV5-4 | CASSLAGANTGELFF | TGTGCCAGCAGCTTGGCAGGGGCGAACACCGGGGAGCTGTTTTTT
. | TRBJ1-2 | . | TRBV4-2 | CASSQDKKASLDHGYTF | TGTGCCAGCAGCCAAGATAAGAAAGCGTCCTTGGATCATGGCTACACCTTC
. | TRBJ1-4 | . | TRBV15 | CATGDKARANEKLFF | TGTGCCACCGGGGATAAGGCCAGGGCGAATGAAAAACTGTTTTTT
. | TRBJ2-7 | . | TRBV27 | CASSLAGGRGEQYF | TGTGCCAGCAGTTTAGCTGGAGGGAGAGGAGAGCAGTACTTC
. | TRBJ1-1 | . | TRBV2 | CASKEEGLTEAFF | TGTGCCAGCAAAGAGGAGGGTCTGACTGAAGCTTTCTTT
. | TRBJ2-3 | . | TRBV27 | CASSFGAGRSTDTQYF | TGTGCCAGCAGTTTCGGTGCGGGGAGAAGCACAGATACGCAGTATTTT
TRBD1 | TRBJ1-1 | few | TRBV28 | CASSLGGGGGTEAFF | TGTGCCAGCAGTTTAGGAGGAGGGGGCGGCACTGAAGCTTTCTTT